This T cell receptor (beta chain) was recovered during a study of OX40 agonist ivuxolimab in advanced cancers. Study as a whole: At doses from 0.01 to 10 mg/kg, patients were given intravenous ivuxolimab every 2 weeks. Regarding the study as a whole: On average, a greater number of expanded clones characterised CD8+ T cells relative to CD4+.

On this clone: As yet, its antigen is unknown.

Measured with immunoSEQ multiplex PCR; TCRdb has only the in-frame clones, and not every one. This table holds approximately 90,000 clones, around 90% found once. Per the germline V gene, CDR1 is KGHSH and CDR2 is LQKENI. There are 14 residues in the CDR3. Trimming removed 2 bases at V and 4 bases at J, with 11 bases between. This sequence originates from an adult with an advanced solid tumor such as melanoma, head and neck, liver or kidney cancer. Sample: CD4+ or CD8+ T cells sorted from blood, taken in a trial of the OX40 agonist ivuxolimab. The V gene is TRBV18, the J gene TRBJ2-5, with D perhaps TRBD2 (5 bases). Here the CDR3 DNA reads TGTGCCAGCTCACCAATCCTGAGCGGAGAGACCCAGTACTTC. Amino acids: CASSPILSGETQYF. Based on the CDR3 plus reference TRBV18 and TRBJ2-5, the full variable domain is NAGVMQNPRHLVRRRGQEARLRCSPMKGHSHVYWYRQLPEEGLKFMVYLQKENIIDESGMPKERFSAEFPKEGPSILRIQQVVRGDSAAYFCASSPILSGETQYFGPGTRLLVL.